This T cell receptor beta chain was sequenced in a study of pediatric ulcerative colitis. Overall study results and limits: This repertoire reflects total lymphocytes rather than subpopulations like regulatory T cells.

The data were produced by immunoSEQ multiplex PCR, yet TCRdb's version contains in-frame clones alone and is incomplete. The sample comprises around 68,000 clones, 70% to 85% of which are singletons, and around 5.2% rests with the top ten. Germline V gene lookup returns CDR1 SGHTS and CDR2 YDEGEE. The germline V and J ends were trimmed by 5 bases and 1 base, with 15 bases remaining between them. This CDR3 comprises 15 residues. About this clone itself: Its target is not known.

This chain uses TRBV5-8 with TRBJ1-1; D is possibly TRBD1 (5 bases). The TCR sequence derives from a boy aged 5-17 years with moderate ulcerative colitis. Sequencing input: blood. CDR3 nucleotide sequence: TGTGCCAGCAGTCCCAATGTACAGGAGAACACTGAAGCTTTCTTT. This sequence encodes CASSPNVQENTEAFF.